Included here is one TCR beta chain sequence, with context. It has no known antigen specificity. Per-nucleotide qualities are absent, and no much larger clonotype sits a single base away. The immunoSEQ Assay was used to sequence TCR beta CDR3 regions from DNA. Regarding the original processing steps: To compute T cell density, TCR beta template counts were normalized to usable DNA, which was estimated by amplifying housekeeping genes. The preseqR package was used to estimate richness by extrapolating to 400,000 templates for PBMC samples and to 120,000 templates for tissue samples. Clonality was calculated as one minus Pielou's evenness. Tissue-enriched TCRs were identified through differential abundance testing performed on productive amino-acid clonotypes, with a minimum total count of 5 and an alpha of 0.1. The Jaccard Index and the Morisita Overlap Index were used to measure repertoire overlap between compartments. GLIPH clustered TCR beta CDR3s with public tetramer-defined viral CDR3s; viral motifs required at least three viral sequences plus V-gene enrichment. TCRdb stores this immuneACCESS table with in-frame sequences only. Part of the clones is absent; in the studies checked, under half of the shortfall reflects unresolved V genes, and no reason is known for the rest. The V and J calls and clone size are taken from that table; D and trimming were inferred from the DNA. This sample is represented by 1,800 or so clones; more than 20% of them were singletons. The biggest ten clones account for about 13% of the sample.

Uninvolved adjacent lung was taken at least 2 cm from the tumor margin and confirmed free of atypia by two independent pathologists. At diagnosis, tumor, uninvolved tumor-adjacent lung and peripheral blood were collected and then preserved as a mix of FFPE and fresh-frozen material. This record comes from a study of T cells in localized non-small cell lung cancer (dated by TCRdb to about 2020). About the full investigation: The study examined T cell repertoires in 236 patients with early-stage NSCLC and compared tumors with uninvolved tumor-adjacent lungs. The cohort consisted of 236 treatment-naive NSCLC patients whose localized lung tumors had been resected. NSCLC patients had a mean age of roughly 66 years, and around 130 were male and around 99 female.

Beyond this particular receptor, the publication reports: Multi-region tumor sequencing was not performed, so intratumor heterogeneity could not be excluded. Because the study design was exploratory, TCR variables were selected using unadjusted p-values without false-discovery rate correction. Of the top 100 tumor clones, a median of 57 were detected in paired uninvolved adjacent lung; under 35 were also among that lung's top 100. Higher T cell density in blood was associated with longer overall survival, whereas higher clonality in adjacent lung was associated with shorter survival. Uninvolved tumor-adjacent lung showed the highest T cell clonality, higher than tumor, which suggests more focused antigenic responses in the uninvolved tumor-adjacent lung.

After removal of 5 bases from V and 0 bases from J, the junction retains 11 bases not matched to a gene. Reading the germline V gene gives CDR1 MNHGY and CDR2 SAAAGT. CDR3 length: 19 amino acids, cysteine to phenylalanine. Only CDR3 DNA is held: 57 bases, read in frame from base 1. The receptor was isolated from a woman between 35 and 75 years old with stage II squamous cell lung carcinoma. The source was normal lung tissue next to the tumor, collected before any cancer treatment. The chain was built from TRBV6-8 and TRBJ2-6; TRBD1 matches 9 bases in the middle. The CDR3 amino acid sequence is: CASSLFSGQGSSGANVLTF. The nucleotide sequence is TGTGCCAGCAGTCTATTTTCGGGACAGGGCTCCTCTGGGGCCAACGTCCTGACTTTC.